This T cell receptor (beta chain) originates from a study of blood T cell repertoires in COVID-19. Study-wide background: Samples of COVID-19 (acute and convalescent) were obtained from the United States, Italy and Spain.

This CDR3 comprises 15 residues. V lost 3 bases, J lost 4 bases, and 5 bases stayed unmatched. The germline V gene has CDR1 SGHNT and CDR2 YENEEA. In the source study's methods: The assay estimated nucleated cells by amplifying reference gene primers. Repertoires were generated with immunoSEQ multiplex PCR, while TCRdb's copy carries only in-frame clones and drops some. D and trimming come from the DNA, and the V and J calls and clone size come from that table. This table has roughly 41,000 clones, around nine tenths appearing once. The V gene is TRBV11-3, the J gene TRBJ2-1, with 8 bases identical to TRBD2. The sequenced sample was peripheral blood. This TCR came from a man between 60 and 75 years old with active COVID-19. The CDR3 bases are TGTGCCAGCAGCTTGGCGGGAGGAACTTACAATGAGCAGTTCTTC. Residues: CASSLAGGTYNEQFF. The variable domain in full, completed from reference TRBV11-3 and TRBJ2-1, reads EAGVVQSPRYKIIEKKQPVAFWCNPISGHNTLYWYLQNLGQGPELLIRYENEEAVDDSQLPKDRFSAERLKGVDSTLKIQPAELGDSAVYLCASSLAGGTYNEQFFGPGTRLTVL.